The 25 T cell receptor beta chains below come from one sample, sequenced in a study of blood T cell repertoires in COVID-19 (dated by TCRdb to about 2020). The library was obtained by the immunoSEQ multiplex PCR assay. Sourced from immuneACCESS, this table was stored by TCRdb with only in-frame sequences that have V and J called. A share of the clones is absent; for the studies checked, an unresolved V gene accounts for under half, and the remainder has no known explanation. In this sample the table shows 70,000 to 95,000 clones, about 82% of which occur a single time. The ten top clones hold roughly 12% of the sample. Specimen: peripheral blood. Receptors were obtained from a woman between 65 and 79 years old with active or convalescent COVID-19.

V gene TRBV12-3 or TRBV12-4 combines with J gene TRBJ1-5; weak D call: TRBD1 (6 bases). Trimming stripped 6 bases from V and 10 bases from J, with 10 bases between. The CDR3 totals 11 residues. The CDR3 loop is CASRARGPQHF. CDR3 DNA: TGTGCCAGCAGGGCCAGGGGACCCCAGCATTTT.

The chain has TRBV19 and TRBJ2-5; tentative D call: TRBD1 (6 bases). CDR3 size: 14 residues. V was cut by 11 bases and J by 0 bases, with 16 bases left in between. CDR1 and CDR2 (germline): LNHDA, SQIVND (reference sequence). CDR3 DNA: TGTGCCCCAGTACCCGGACAGTACCAAGAGACCCAGTACTTC. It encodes CAPVPGQYQETQYF.

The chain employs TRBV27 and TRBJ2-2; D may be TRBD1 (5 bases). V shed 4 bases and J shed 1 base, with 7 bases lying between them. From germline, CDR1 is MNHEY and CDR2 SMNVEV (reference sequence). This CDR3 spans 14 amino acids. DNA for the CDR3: TGTGCCAGCAGTTCAGGGTTGAACACCGGGGAGCTGTTTTTT. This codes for CASSSGLNTGELFF.

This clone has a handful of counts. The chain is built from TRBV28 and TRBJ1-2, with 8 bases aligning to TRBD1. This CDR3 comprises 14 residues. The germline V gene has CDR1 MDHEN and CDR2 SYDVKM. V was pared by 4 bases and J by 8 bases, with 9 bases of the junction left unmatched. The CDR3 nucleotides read TGTGCCAGCAGTTCGACAGGGGCCCATCGGGGCTACACCTTC. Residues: CASSSTGAHRGYTF.

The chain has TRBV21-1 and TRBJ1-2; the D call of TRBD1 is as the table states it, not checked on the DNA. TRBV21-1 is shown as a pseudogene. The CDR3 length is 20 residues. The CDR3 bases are TGTGCCAGCAGCACCATAGTCAAGGGGGGGGACAGGGAGTCTAACTATGGCTACACCTTC. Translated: CASSTIVKGGDRESNYGYTF.

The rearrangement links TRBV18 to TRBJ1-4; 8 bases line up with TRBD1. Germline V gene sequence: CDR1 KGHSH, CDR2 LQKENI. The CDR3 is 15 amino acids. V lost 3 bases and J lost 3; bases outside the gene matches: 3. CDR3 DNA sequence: TGTGCCAGCTCACCCCAGGGGGCAGCTAATGAAAAACTGTTTTTT. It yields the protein CASSPQGAANEKLFF. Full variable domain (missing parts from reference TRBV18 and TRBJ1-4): NAGVMQNPRHLVRRRGQEARLRCSPMKGHSHVYWYRQLPEEGLKFMVYLQKENIIDESGMPKERFSAEFPKEGPSILRIQQVVRGDSAAYFCASSPQGAANEKLFFGSGTQLSVL.

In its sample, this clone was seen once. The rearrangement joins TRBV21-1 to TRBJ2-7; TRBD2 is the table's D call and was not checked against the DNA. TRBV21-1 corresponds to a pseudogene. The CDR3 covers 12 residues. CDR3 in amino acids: CASSPLLGGQYF. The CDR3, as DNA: TGTGCCAGCAGCCCCCTACTGGGGGGGCAGTACTTC.

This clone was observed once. CDR3 DNA: TGTGCCAGCAGCTCCCAGGGGAATAGCAATCAGCCCCAGCATTTT. It codes for CASSSQGNSNQPQHF. This chain connects TRBV2 to TRBJ1-5, with D maybe TRBD1 (6 bases). Trimming stripped 6 bases from V and 0 bases from J, with 12 bases between. This CDR3 has 15 residues. Per the germline V gene, CDR1 is SNHLY and CDR2 is FYNNEI.

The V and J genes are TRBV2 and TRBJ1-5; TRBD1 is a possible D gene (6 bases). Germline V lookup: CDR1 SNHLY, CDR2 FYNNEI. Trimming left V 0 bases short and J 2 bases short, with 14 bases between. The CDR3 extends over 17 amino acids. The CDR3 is CASSEALRGAGNQPQHF. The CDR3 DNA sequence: TGTGCCAGCAGTGAAGCGCTTCGGGGGGCTGGCAATCAGCCCCAGCATTTT.

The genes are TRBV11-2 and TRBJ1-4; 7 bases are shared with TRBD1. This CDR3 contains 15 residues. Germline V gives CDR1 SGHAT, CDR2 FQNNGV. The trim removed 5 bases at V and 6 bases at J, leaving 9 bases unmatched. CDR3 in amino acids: CASSLTGQSYEKLFF. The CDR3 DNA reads TGTGCCAGCAGCCTAACGGGACAGAGTTATGAAAAACTGTTTTTT.

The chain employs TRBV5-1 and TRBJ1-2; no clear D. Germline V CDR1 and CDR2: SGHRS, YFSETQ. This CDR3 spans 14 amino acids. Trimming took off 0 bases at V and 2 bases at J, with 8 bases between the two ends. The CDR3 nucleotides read TGCGCCAGCAGCTTGGTTACGGGGAACTATGGCTACACCTTC. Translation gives CASSLVTGNYGYTF.

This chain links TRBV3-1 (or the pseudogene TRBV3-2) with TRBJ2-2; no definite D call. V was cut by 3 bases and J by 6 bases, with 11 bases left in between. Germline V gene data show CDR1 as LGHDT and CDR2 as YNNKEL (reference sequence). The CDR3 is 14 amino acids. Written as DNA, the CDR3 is TGTGCCAGCAGCCAGGCGGTGAAGGCCGGGGAGCTGTTTTTT. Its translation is CASSQAVKAGELFF.

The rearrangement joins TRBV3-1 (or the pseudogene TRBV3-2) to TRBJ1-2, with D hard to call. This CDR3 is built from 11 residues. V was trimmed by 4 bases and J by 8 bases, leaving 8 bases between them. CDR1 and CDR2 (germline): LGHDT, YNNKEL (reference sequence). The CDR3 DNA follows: TGTGCCAGCAGCCTTGGCCGCGGCTACACCTTC. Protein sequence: CASSLGRGYTF.

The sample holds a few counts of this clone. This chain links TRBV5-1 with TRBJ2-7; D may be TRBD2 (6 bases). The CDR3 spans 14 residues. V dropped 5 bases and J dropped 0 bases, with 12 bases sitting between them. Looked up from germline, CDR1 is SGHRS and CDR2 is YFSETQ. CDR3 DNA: TGCGCCAGCAGGCGGGACTTTTACTCCTACGAGCAGTACTTC. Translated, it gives CASRRDFYSYEQYF.

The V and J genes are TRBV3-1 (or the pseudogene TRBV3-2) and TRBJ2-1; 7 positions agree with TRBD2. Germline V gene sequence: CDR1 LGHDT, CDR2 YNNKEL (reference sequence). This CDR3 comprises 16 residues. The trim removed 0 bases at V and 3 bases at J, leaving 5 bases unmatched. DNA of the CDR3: TGTGCCAGCAGCCAAGATTCGTGGGGGGGCTACAATGAGCAGTTCTTC. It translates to CASSQDSWGGYNEQFF.

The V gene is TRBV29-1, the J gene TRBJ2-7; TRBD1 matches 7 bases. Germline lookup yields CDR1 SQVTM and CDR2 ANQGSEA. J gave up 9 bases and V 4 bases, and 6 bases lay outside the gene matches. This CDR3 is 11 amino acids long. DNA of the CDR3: TGCAGCGTTGTAGTCGGGGACAGGCAGTACTTC. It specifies CSVVVGDRQYF.

The CDR3 sequence is CASTRTGTNYGYTF. As DNA, the CDR3 is TGTGCCAGCACCCGGACAGGGACAAACTATGGCTACACCTTC. This chain joins TRBV28 and TRBJ1-2; 8 bases are a match to TRBD1. CDR3 length: 14 amino acids. In germline, CDR1 is MDHEN, CDR2 SYDVKM. V gave up 7 bases and J gave up 2 bases; unmatched junction bases: 6.

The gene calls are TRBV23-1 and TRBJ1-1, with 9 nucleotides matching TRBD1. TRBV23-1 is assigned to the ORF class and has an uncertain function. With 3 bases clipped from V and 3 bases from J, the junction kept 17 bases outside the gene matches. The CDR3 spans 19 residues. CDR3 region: CASSQLGGQGKEGDTEAFF. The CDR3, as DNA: TGCGCCAGCAGTCAGTTAGGAGGACAGGGGAAAGAAGGGGACACTGAAGCTTTCTTT.

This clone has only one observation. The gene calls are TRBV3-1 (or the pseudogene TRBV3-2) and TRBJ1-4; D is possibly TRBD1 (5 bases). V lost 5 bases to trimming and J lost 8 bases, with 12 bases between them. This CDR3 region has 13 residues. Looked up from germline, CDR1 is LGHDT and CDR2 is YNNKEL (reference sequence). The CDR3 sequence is CASSDGHYEKLFF. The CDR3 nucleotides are TGTGCCAGCAGCGATGGACACTACGAAAAACTGTTTTTT.

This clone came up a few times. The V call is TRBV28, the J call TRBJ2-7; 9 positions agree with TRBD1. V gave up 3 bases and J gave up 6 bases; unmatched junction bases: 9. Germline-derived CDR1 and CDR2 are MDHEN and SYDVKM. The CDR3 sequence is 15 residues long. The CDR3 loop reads CASSFPGQGSVEQYF. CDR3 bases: TGTGCCAGCAGTTTCCCGGGACAGGGTTCGGTCGAGCAGTACTTC. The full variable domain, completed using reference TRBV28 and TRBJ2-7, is DVKVTQSSRYLVKRTGEKVFLECVQDMDHENMFWYRQDPGLGLRLIYFSYDVKMKEKGDIPEGYSVSREKKERFSLILESASTNQTSMYLCASSFPGQGSVEQYFGPGTRLTVT.

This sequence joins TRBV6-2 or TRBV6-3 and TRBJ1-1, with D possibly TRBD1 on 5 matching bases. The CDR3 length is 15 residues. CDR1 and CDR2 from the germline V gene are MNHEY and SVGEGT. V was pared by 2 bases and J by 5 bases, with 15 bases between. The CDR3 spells CASSYPTAKGTEAFF. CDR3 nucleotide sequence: TGTGCCAGCAGTTACCCGACAGCCAAAGGAACTGAAGCTTTCTTT.

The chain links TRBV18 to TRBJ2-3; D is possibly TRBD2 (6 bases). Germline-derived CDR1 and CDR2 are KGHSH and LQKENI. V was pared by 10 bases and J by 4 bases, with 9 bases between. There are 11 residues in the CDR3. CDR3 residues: CATGGADTQYF. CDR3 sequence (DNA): TGTGCCACCGGGGGTGCAGATACGCAGTATTTT.

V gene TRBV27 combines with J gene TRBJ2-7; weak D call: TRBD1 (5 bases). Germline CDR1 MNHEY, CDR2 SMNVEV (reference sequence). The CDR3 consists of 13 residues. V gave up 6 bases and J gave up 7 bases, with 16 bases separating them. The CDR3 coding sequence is TGTGCCAGCAGGGCGACAGTAAGCTTTGAGCAGTACTTC. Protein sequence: CASRATVSFEQYF.

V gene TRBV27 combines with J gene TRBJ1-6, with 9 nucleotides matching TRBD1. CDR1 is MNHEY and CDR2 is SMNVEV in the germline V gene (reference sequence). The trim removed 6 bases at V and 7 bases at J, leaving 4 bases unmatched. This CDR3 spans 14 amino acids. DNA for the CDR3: TGTGCCAGCAGAACGGGACAGGGAAATTCACCCCTCCACTTT. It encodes CASRTGQGNSPLHF.

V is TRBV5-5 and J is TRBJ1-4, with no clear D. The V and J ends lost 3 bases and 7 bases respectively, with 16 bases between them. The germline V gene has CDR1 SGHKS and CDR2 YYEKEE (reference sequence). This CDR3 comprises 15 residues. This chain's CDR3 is CASSSRGLLGEKLFF. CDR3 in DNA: TGTGCCAGCAGCTCACGGGGATTATTAGGTGAAAAACTGTTTTTT. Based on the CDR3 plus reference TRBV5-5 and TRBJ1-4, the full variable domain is DAGVTQSPTHLIKTRGQQVTLRCSPISGHKSVSWYQQVLGQGPQFIFQYYEKEERGRGNFPDRFSARQFPNYSSELNVNALLLGDSALYLCASSSRGLLGEKLFFGSGTQLSVL.